A selection of T cell receptor beta chains follows, all from one sample in a study of blood T cell repertoires in COVID-19. Profiling relied on immunoSEQ multiplex PCR, and the TCRdb table lists in-frame clones only, not all of them. The top ten clones hold 2.1% of a sample with more than 250,000 clones, around 87% of them seen once. Material for sequencing was peripheral blood. These receptors were taken from a woman in her thirties who had recovered from COVID-19. Both conserved end residues are part of each CDR3. Fields, in order: J gene, clone size, D gene, V gene, CDR3 protein, CDR3 DNA. The D gene is left open where the match is weak. Some rows mark clone size as missing; the rest say once, few, many or name a class of expanded clone.

j_gene: TRBJ1-1
abundance: -
d_gene: -
v_gene: TRBV28
CDR3aa: CATGPYNTEAFF
CDR3nt: TGTGCCACCGGTCCATATAACACTGAAGCTTTCTTT

j_gene: TRBJ2-3
abundance: -
d_gene: -
v_gene: TRBV2
CDR3aa: CASREDGEAEQYF
CDR3nt: TGTGCCAGCAGGGAGGACGGCGAAGCAGAGCAGTATTTT

j_gene: TRBJ2-7
abundance: -
d_gene: TRBD1
v_gene: TRBV11-2
CDR3aa: CASSLQGGISSYEQYF
CDR3nt: TGTGCCAGCAGCCTACAGGGGGGTATTAGCTCCTACGAGCAGTACTTC

j_gene: TRBJ2-1
abundance: -
d_gene: -
v_gene: TRBV10-3
CDR3aa: CAISVAGQEQFF
CDR3nt: TGTGCCATCAGTGTTGCAGGACAAGAGCAGTTCTTC

j_gene: TRBJ2-2
abundance: -
d_gene: -
v_gene: TRBV10-1
CDR3aa: CASSASGRGGPGELFF
CDR3nt: TGCGCCAGCAGTGCATCGGGCAGGGGTGGTCCCGGGGAGCTGTTTTTT

j_gene: TRBJ2-1
abundance: once
d_gene: -
v_gene: TRBV28
CDR3aa: CASSLGAEQFF
CDR3nt: TGTGCCAGCAGTTTAGGGGCTGAGCAGTTCTTC

j_gene: TRBJ2-5
abundance: -
d_gene: TRBD2
v_gene: TRBV19
CDR3aa: CASSRREGRETQYF
CDR3nt: TGTGCCAGTAGTAGGCGGGAGGGCCGCGAGACCCAGTACTTC

j_gene: TRBJ1-2
abundance: -
d_gene: -
v_gene: TRBV19
CDR3aa: CASSIDLENYGYTF
CDR3nt: TGTGCCAGTAGTATAGATTTGGAGAACTATGGCTACACCTTC

j_gene: TRBJ1-6
abundance: -
d_gene: -
v_gene: TRBV11-2
CDR3aa: CASSSLWGVNSPLHF
CDR3nt: TGTGCCAGCAGCTCCCTTTGGGGGGTGAATTCACCCCTCCACTTT

j_gene: TRBJ2-7
abundance: -
d_gene: TRBD2
v_gene: TRBV7-2
CDR3aa: CASSLQGGTSGRNEQYF
CDR3nt: TGTGCCAGCAGCTTACAAGGCGGCACTAGCGGGAGAAACGAGCAGTACTTC

j_gene: TRBJ1-2
abundance: -
d_gene: -
v_gene: TRBV20-1
CDR3aa: CSAPGFGGYTF
CDR3nt: TGCAGTGCTCCCGGGTTTGGCGGCTACACCTTC

j_gene: TRBJ2-1
abundance: -
d_gene: TRBD2
v_gene: TRBV5-3
CDR3aa: CARVIGRRFTHEQFF
CDR3nt: TGTGCCAGAGTCATCGGGAGGCGCTTCACCCATGAGCAGTTCTTC

j_gene: TRBJ2-7
abundance: -
d_gene: -
v_gene: TRBV29-1
CDR3aa: CSVVSIQGYEQYF
CDR3nt: TGCAGCGTTGTATCCATTCAGGGCTACGAGCAGTACTTC

j_gene: TRBJ2-7
abundance: -
d_gene: TRBD1
v_gene: TRBV24-1
CDR3aa: CATSDFYGQDSHEQYF
CDR3nt: TGTGCCACCAGTGATTTTTACGGACAGGATAGCCACGAGCAGTACTTC

j_gene: TRBJ1-4
abundance: -
d_gene: TRBD1
v_gene: TRBV5-4
CDR3aa: CASSYTGGTNEKLFF
CDR3nt: TGTGCCAGCAGCTATACAGGGGGAACTAATGAAAAACTGTTTTTT

j_gene: TRBJ2-3
abundance: -
d_gene: TRBD1
v_gene: TRBV20-1
CDR3aa: CSASPWTGGVTDTQYF
CDR3nt: TGCAGTGCTAGTCCCTGGACAGGGGGTGTTACAGATACGCAGTATTTT

j_gene: TRBJ1-2
abundance: -
d_gene: TRBD1
v_gene: TRBV3-1/TRBV3-2
CDR3aa: CASSHSGGAGYGYTF
CDR3nt: TGTGCCAGCAGCCATTCAGGGGGCGCGGGCTATGGCTACACCTTC

j_gene: TRBJ1-1
abundance: -
d_gene: TRBD1
v_gene: TRBV2
CDR3aa: CASRPGTGVTEAFF
CDR3nt: TGTGCCAGCAGGCCCGGGACAGGGGTAACTGAAGCTTTCTTT

j_gene: TRBJ2-7
abundance: -
d_gene: -
v_gene: TRBV5-1
CDR3aa: CASSLKKDSYEQYF
CDR3nt: TGCGCCAGCAGCTTGAAAAAGGACAGTTACGAGCAGTACTTC

j_gene: TRBJ2-7
abundance: few
d_gene: TRBD1
v_gene: TRBV5-6
CDR3aa: CASSWWTGAYEQYF
CDR3nt: TGTGCCAGCAGCTGGTGGACAGGGGCCTACGAGCAGTACTTC

j_gene: TRBJ1-4
abundance: few
d_gene: -
v_gene: TRBV6-5
CDR3aa: CASSYSNGGREKLFF
CDR3nt: TGTGCCAGCAGTTACTCGAACGGGGGGCGGGAAAAACTGTTTTTT

j_gene: TRBJ2-7
abundance: -
d_gene: -
v_gene: TRBV2
CDR3aa: CASRAYYLSYEQYF
CDR3nt: TGTGCCAGCAGGGCCTACTACCTCTCCTACGAGCAGTACTTC

j_gene: TRBJ1-1
abundance: -
d_gene: -
v_gene: TRBV30
CDR3aa: CAWSGGVNTEAFF
CDR3nt: TGTGCCTGGAGTGGGGGAGTGAACACTGAAGCTTTCTTT

j_gene: TRBJ2-7
abundance: -
d_gene: TRBD2
v_gene: TRBV18
CDR3aa: CASSPVASGGLYEQYF
CDR3nt: TGTGCCAGCTCACCAGTGGCTAGCGGGGGCCTTTACGAGCAGTACTTC

j_gene: TRBJ1-1
abundance: -
d_gene: -
v_gene: TRBV19
CDR3aa: CASSIFDSGTEAFF
CDR3nt: TGTGCCAGTAGTATATTTGACAGTGGCACTGAAGCTTTCTTT

j_gene: TRBJ1-1
abundance: once
d_gene: -
v_gene: TRBV27
CDR3aa: CASSLMWGDWTFF
CDR3nt: TGTGCCAGCAGTTTAATGTGGGGCGATTGGACCTTCTTT

j_gene: TRBJ2-1
abundance: -
d_gene: TRBD2
v_gene: TRBV30
CDR3aa: CAWSVRRGAGNEQFF
CDR3nt: TGTGCCTGGAGTGTCAGGCGGGGGGCAGGCAATGAGCAGTTCTTC

j_gene: TRBJ2-4
abundance: -
d_gene: TRBD2
v_gene: TRBV7-2
CDR3aa: CASSEGGTSGQNIQYF
CDR3nt: TGTGCCAGCAGCGAAGGCGGGACTAGCGGCCAAAACATTCAGTACTTC

j_gene: TRBJ2-1
abundance: -
d_gene: TRBD2
v_gene: TRBV11-3
CDR3aa: CASSLASGGVSLLNNEQFF
CDR3nt: TGTGCCAGCAGCTTGGCTAGCGGGGGGGTTTCCTTACTCAACAATGAGCAGTTCTTC

j_gene: TRBJ2-5
abundance: -
d_gene: -
v_gene: TRBV6-6
CDR3aa: CASSYSRGSETQYF
CDR3nt: TGTGCCAGCAGTTACTCTAGGGGCTCGGAGACCCAGTACTTC

j_gene: TRBJ1-3
abundance: few
d_gene: TRBD1
v_gene: TRBV2
CDR3aa: CASSDRTGGRNTIYF
CDR3nt: TGTGCCAGCAGTGATCGGACAGGGGGCAGAAACACCATATATTTT